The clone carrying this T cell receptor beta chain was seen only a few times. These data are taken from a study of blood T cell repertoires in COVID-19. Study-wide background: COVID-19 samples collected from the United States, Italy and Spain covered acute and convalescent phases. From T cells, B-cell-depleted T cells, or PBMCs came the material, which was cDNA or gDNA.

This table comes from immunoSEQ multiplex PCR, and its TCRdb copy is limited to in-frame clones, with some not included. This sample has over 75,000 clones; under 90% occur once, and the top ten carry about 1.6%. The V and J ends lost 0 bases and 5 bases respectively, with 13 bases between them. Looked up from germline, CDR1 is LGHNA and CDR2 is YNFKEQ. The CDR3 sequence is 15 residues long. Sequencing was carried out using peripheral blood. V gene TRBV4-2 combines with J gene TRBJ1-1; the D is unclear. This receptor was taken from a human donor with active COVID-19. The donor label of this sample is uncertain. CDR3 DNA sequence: TGTGCCAGCAGCCAAGATGGGGAGGGTGGGACTGAAGCTTTCTTT. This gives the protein CASSQDGEGGTEAFF.